The present T cell receptor beta chain was sequenced within a study of response to subunit inactivated influenza vaccine. This clonotype was found a few times. From the RT-PCR reads, TCRdb called clonotypes with MiXCR, one entry per CDR3 protein. Seen here are hundreds of thousands of distinct CDR3 sequences, around 8% observed once, and the top ten hold 10% to 15%. The sequences come from PBMCs from blood, collected around 25 months after vaccination. The clonotype originates from a man between 50 and 75 years old who received an inactivated influenza vaccine.

The chain's CDR3 is CASSPPIVGVNQPQHF. The DNA for the CDR3 is TGTGCCAGCAGCCCCCCTATTGTGGGGGTCAATCAGCCCCAGCATTTT. The chain uses TRBV5-5 and TRBJ1-5, with D tentatively TRBD1 (5 bases). V gave up 4 bases and J gave up 3 bases, with 17 bases separating them. Germline CDR1 reads SGHKS; CDR2 reads YYEKEE (reference sequence). The CDR3 contains 16 residues.